The rows below give T cell receptor beta chains drawn from one sample of a study of blood T cell repertoires in COVID-19. The data were produced by immunoSEQ multiplex PCR, yet TCRdb's version contains in-frame clones alone and is incomplete. The sample shows roughly 410,000 clones, about 88% of them seen only once. Sequencing was performed on peripheral blood. Source of these receptors: a woman aged 40 to 55 with COVID-19, enrolled during active disease. The CDR3 runs from the conserved cysteine through the conserved F or W. A D gene is named only where the DNA matches it firmly. Clone size, where shown, is once, few, many, or a class for clones that have expanded.

d_call | j_call | clone_size | cdr3_length | v_call | cdr3_aa | cdr3_nt
TRBD2 | TRBJ2-1 | few | 14 | TRBV25-1 | CASSATGGYNEQFF | TGTGCCAGCAGTGCGACGGGGGGCTACAATGAGCAGTTCTTC
TRBD1 | TRBJ2-7 | . | 17 | TRBV18 | CASSPLPGQGAAYEQYF | TGTGCCAGCTCACCTCTACCTGGACAGGGGGCTGCTTACGAGCAGTACTTC
TRBD2 | TRBJ2-1 | . | 15 | TRBV6-2/TRBV6-3 | CASSYPLAGEHEQFF | TGTGCCAGCAGTTACCCACTAGCGGGAGAGCATGAGCAGTTCTTC
. | TRBJ1-4 | . | 15 | TRBV28 | CASSLLGGVNEKLFF | TGTGCCAGCAGTTTATTGGGGGGGGTTAATGAAAAACTGTTTTTT
TRBD2 | TRBJ2-7 | . | 15 | TRBV27 | CASSLLAGGSYEQYF | TGTGCCAGCAGTTTACTGGCGGGGGGGTCCTACGAGCAGTACTTC
. | TRBJ2-1 | . | 12 | TRBV29-1 | CSVRGFDNEQFF | TGCAGCGTCCGCGGGTTTGACAATGAGCAGTTCTTC
. | TRBJ1-1 | . | 15 | TRBV15 | CATSSSLGENTEAFF | TGTGCCACCAGCAGTTCCTTAGGGGAGAACACTGAAGCTTTCTTT
. | TRBJ1-5 | . | 14 | TRBV27 | CASSLTGINQPQHF | TGTGCCAGCAGTTTAACGGGGATAAATCAGCCCCAGCATTTT
TRBD1 | TRBJ1-1 | . | 13 | TRBV2 | CASSGDRDTEAFF | TGTGCCAGCAGTGGGGACAGGGACACTGAAGCTTTCTTT
TRBD1 | TRBJ1-4 | . | 14 | TRBV3-1/TRBV3-2 | CASSRAGGDEKLFF | TGTGCCAGCAGCCGGGCAGGGGGCGATGAAAAACTGTTTTTT
TRBD1 | TRBJ2-7 | . | 14 | TRBV28 | CASSLGDRDGEQYF | TGTGCCAGCAGTTTGGGGGACAGGGATGGCGAGCAGTACTTC
. | TRBJ2-5 | . | 13 | TRBV5-4 | CASSRPGEETQYF | TGTGCCAGCAGCCGACCCGGGGAGGAGACCCAGTACTTC
TRBD2 | TRBJ2-1 | . | 15 | TRBV6-5 | CASSPVPSSGREQFF | TGTGCCAGCAGTCCCGTCCCCTCTAGCGGGAGGGAGCAGTTCTTC
TRBD2 | TRBJ2-7 | . | 15 | TRBV6-5 | CASSANGGRPYEQYF | TGTGCCAGCAGCGCCAATGGCGGGAGACCCTACGAGCAGTACTTC
. | TRBJ1-1 | . | 14 | TRBV7-3 | CASSPGGMNTEAFF | TGTGCCAGCAGCCCCGGGGGAATGAACACTGAAGCTTTCTTT
TRBD1 | TRBJ2-7 | . | 15 | TRBV11-2 | CASSLDRTGAYEQYF | TGTGCCAGCAGCTTAGATCGGACAGGGGCCTACGAGCAGTACTTC
TRBD1 | TRBJ1-1 | . | 15 | TRBV4-3 | CASSQDSGQFPEAFF | TGCGCCAGCAGCCAAGATTCGGGACAGTTCCCCGAAGCTTTCTTT
TRBD2 | TRBJ2-1 | . | 11 | TRBV29-1 | CSVAAGNEQFF | TGCAGCGTTGCAGCGGGAAATGAGCAGTTCTTC
TRBD1 | TRBJ2-5 | . | 16 | TRBV28 | CASSFGQGAREETQYF | TGTGCCAGCAGTTTTGGACAGGGGGCGCGTGAAGAGACCCAGTACTTC
TRBD2 | TRBJ2-3 | . | 15 | TRBV11-1 | CASTPLAGGAGTQYF | TGTGCCAGCACGCCGCTAGCGGGGGGGGCTGGTACGCAGTATTTT
TRBD1 | TRBJ1-3 | . | 16 | TRBV28 | CASSSSGQGRRNTIYF | TGTGCCAGCAGTTCCTCGGGACAGGGAAGGAGAAACACCATATATTTT
. | TRBJ2-1 | . | 16 | TRBV7-2 | CASSWDFSPSYNEQFF | TGTGCCAGCAGCTGGGACTTCTCCCCCTCCTACAATGAGCAGTTCTTC
. | TRBJ1-1 | few | 14 | TRBV19 | CASSIGSKITEAFF | TGTGCCAGTAGTATAGGCAGTAAAATCACTGAAGCTTTCTTT
. | TRBJ2-3 | . | 15 | TRBV5-4 | CASSLGGPSTDTQYF | TGTGCCAGCAGCCTTGGAGGGCCGAGCACAGATACGCAGTATTTT
TRBD1 | TRBJ2-5 | . | 15 | TRBV6-1 | CASSERGQSRSTQYF | TGTGCCAGCAGTGAGAGGGGGCAGTCCCGGAGTACCCAGTACTTC
. | TRBJ1-6 | . | 17 | TRBV7-2 | CASSLVAGGSSRSPLHF | TGTGCCAGCAGCTTAGTTGCGGGGGGCTCTTCGCGGTCACCCCTCCACTTT
TRBD1 | TRBJ1-6 | few | 15 | TRBV28 | CASSPSRGLNSPLHF | TGTGCCAGCAGTCCATCAAGGGGGCTTAATTCACCCCTCCACTTT
TRBD1 | TRBJ1-3 | . | 15 | TRBV2 | CASSVPGTGENTIYF | TGTGCCAGCAGCGTTCCCGGGACAGGGGAAAACACCATATATTTT
. | TRBJ2-2 | . | 14 | TRBV19 | CASRSWFDTGELFF | TGTGCCAGTAGGAGTTGGTTCGACACCGGGGAGCTGTTTTTT
TRBD1 | TRBJ1-1 | few | 15 | TRBV28 | CASSTWTGMNTEAFF | TGTGCCAGCAGTACCTGGACAGGGATGAACACTGAAGCTTTCTTT
TRBD2 | TRBJ2-2 | . | 17 | TRBV7-3 | CASSLTGLAGITGELFF | TGTGCCAGCAGCTTAACCGGACTAGCGGGGATCACCGGGGAGCTGTTTTTT
. | TRBJ2-1 | . | 11 | TRBV24-1 | CATSGGVEQFF | TGTGCCACCAGTGGCGGGGTAGAGCAGTTCTTC
. | TRBJ2-7 | . | 16 | TRBV28 | CASSLVAGSNTYEQYF | TGTGCCAGCAGTTTAGTCGCAGGGTCGAATACCTACGAGCAGTACTTC
. | TRBJ1-1 | . | 14 | TRBV6-2/TRBV6-3 | CASSYMAANTEAFF | TGTGCCAGCAGTTACATGGCCGCGAACACTGAAGCTTTCTTT
TRBD2 | TRBJ2-7 | . | 16 | TRBV5-6 | CASSWSPLAGESVQYF | TGTGCCAGCAGCTGGTCCCCCCTAGCGGGAGAATCAGTGCAGTACTTC
TRBD1 | TRBJ1-1 | . | 14 | TRBV6-5 | CASRQGRVNTEAFF | TGTGCCAGCAGACAGGGGAGAGTGAACACTGAAGCTTTCTTT
TRBD1 | TRBJ1-2 | . | 15 | TRBV6-5 | CASSPDGQGAYGYTF | TGTGCCAGCAGTCCGGACGGACAGGGGGCCTATGGCTACACCTTC
TRBD2 | TRBJ2-1 | . | 18 | TRBV5-1 | CASSLTSGRTHGYNEQFF | TGCGCCAGCAGCTTGACTAGCGGGAGGACCCACGGCTACAATGAGCAGTTCTTC
. | TRBJ2-1 | . | 17 | TRBV7-9 | CASRFPYPSTVDNEQFF | TGTGCCAGCAGGTTTCCTTACCCCTCGACAGTGGACAATGAGCAGTTCTTC
TRBD2 | TRBJ2-1 | few | 15 | TRBV7-3 | CASSLSLAGYNEQFF | TGTGCCAGCAGCTTAAGCCTAGCGGGCTACAATGAGCAGTTCTTC
. | TRBJ1-6 | . | 16 | TRBV5-1 | CASSLALGVRNSPLHF | TGCGCCAGCAGCTTGGCATTGGGAGTTCGTAATTCACCCCTCCACTTT
TRBD1 | TRBJ2-2 | . | 16 | TRBV28 | CASSLLQGAGTGELFF | TGTGCCAGCAGTTTATTACAGGGGGCTGGCACCGGGGAGCTGTTTTTT
. | TRBJ1-2 | . | 14 | TRBV28 | CASSPGGKGYGYTF | TGTGCCAGCAGCCCGGGGGGAAAAGGCTATGGCTACACCTTC
. | TRBJ1-1 | . | 15 | TRBV19 | CASSPTRGRHTEAFF | TGTGCCAGTAGTCCCACCCGGGGGAGGCACACTGAAGCTTTCTTT
TRBD1 | TRBJ1-3 | . | 17 | TRBV9 | CASSVAGQGVSGNTIYF | TGTGCCAGCAGCGTAGCGGGACAGGGGGTCTCTGGAAACACCATATATTTT
. | TRBJ1-2 | . | 15 | TRBV5-1 | CASSPSGGLGYGYTF | TGCGCCAGCAGCCCATCGGGGGGGTTGGGCTATGGCTACACCTTC
. | TRBJ1-5 | . | 17 | TRBV30 | CAWTLNVGFPNNQPQHF | TGTGCCTGGACCCTAAATGTGGGCTTTCCTAACAATCAGCCCCAGCATTTT
. | TRBJ1-2 | . | 14 | TRBV28 | CASSLAGGGYGYTF | TGTGCCAGCAGTTTAGCCGGGGGAGGCTATGGCTACACCTTC
. | TRBJ1-2 | . | 13 | TRBV3-1/TRBV3-2 | CASSFLDLRGYTF | TGTGCCAGCAGCTTTCTAGACTTGCGAGGCTACACCTTC
. | TRBJ1-2 | . | 15 | TRBV27 | CASSLSIGGLYGYTF | TGTGCCAGCAGTTTATCGATTGGGGGCCTCTATGGCTACACCTTC
. | TRBJ2-1 | once | 14 | TRBV27 | CASSSQYSHNEQFF | TGTGCCAGCAGTTCCCAATACTCTCACAATGAGCAGTTCTTC
. | TRBJ2-7 | . | 13 | TRBV5-6 | CASSPQGVYEQYF | TGTGCCAGCAGCCCTCAGGGTGTCTACGAGCAGTACTTC
. | TRBJ2-1 | few | 15 | TRBV29-1 | CSVSPQQEKYNEQFF | TGCAGCGTTTCCCCACAACAGGAGAAATACAATGAGCAGTTCTTC
. | TRBJ1-3 | . | 10 | TRBV20-1 | CSAQGNTIYF | TGCAGTGCTCAAGGAAACACCATATATTTT
. | TRBJ1-2 | . | 13 | TRBV12-3/TRBV12-4 | CASRPSDSSGYTF | TGTGCCAGCAGACCTAGTGATTCAAGTGGCTACACCTTC